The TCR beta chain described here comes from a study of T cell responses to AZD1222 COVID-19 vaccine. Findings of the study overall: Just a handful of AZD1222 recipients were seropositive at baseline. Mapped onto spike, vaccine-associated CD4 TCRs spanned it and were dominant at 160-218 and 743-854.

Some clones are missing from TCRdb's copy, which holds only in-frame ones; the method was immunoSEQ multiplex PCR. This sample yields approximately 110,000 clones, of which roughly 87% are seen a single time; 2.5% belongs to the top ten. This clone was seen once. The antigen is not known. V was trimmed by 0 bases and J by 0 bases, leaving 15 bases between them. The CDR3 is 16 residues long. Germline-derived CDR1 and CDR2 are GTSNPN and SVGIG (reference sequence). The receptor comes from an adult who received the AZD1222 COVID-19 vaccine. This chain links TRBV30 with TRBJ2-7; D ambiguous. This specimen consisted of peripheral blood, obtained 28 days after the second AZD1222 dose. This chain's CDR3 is CAWSVRSGSISYEQYF. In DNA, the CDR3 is TGTGCCTGGAGTGTAAGGTCGGGTAGTATCTCCTACGAGCAGTACTTC.